A selection of T cell receptor beta chains follows, all from one sample in a study of control samples from healthy donors and cancer patients. TCRdb keeps only in-frame clones here, not all; method: immunoSEQ multiplex PCR. The sample has around 130,000 clones, about 88% seen once; the top ten hold about 3.4%. What was sequenced was blood. Source of these receptors: a man in his fifties or sixties in good health. Each CDR3 is given with its conserved first and last residue.

>TRBV11-2|TRBJ2-2
CASKTPGPVTGELFF
>TRBV28|TRBJ2-2
CASRDVQGYYGELFF
>TRBV12-3/TRBV12-4|TRBJ1-2
CASSLRPHGYTF
>TRBV4-1|TRBJ2-2
CASSQLQGFATGELFF
>TRBV6-6|TRBJ2-5
CASSQGPQETQYF
>TRBV5-1|TRBJ1-4
CASSTSNEKLFF
>TRBV27|TRBJ1-5
CASSWSQAQPQHF
>TRBV30|TRBJ1-5
CAWSVPGPAFHQPQHF
>TRBV11-3|TRBJ2-3
CASSLLAGGRTDTQYF
>TRBV4-1|TRBJ2-7
CASSQDLGQGGYEQYF
>TRBV5-6|TRBJ2-5
CASSLEEGWRETQYF
>TRBV10-3|TRBJ1-1
CAISDGMNTEAFF
>TRBV28|TRBJ1-2
CASSLVRGPSGYTF
>TRBV29-1|TRBJ2-3
CSVELRGRSTDTQYF
>TRBV28|TRBJ1-2
CARIRSEDYTF
>TRBV5-6|TRBJ2-7
CASSPGAYEQYF
>TRBV12-3/TRBV12-4|TRBJ2-3
CASTANTDTQYF
>TRBV7-9|TRBJ1-1
CASEQGDRNTEAFF
>TRBV18|TRBJ1-3
CASSPGSSGNTIYF
>TRBV6-1|TRBJ1-2
CASSEARAGGSTAYGYTF
>TRBV24-1|TRBJ1-5
CATSETGQNSNQPQHF
>TRBV5-1|TRBJ1-5
CASSPGGQAPYQPQHF
>TRBV30|TRBJ2-7
CAWITNMGQGYEQYF
>TRBV9|TRBJ1-6
CASSGSLLNSPLHF
>TRBV6-6|TRBJ2-1
CASSYPGSVDEQFF
>TRBV3-1/TRBV3-2|TRBJ1-6
CASSHPKGTFSPLHF
>TRBV9|TRBJ2-3
CASSVDGTSGGSSTDTQYF
>TRBV10-3|TRBJ1-1
CAISSLTGMNTEAFF
>TRBV5-4|TRBJ2-5
CASRQDLSQETQYF
>TRBV12-1|TRBJ2-3
CASSFLLAGDPDTQYF
>TRBV9|TRBJ2-5
CASSSDPKETQYF
>TRBV28|TRBJ1-1
CASSSLDRQNTEAFF
>TRBV30|TRBJ2-7
CAWTASGEQQYF
>TRBV12-3/TRBV12-4|TRBJ1-2
CASSFSRETF
>TRBV2|TRBJ2-3
CARGTSGGFGTDTQYF
>TRBV7-9|TRBJ2-6
CASRRGEGANVLTF
>TRBV28|TRBJ2-6
CASSKRTAMLSGANVLTF
>TRBV7-9|TRBJ2-1
CASSPPGLGYEQFF
>TRBV4-1|TRBJ1-4
CASSRWAEGGNLISTNEKLFF
>TRBV5-1|TRBJ1-2
CASKPGTEPNYGYTF
>TRBV15|TRBJ2-1
CATSGIRQGDNEQFF
>TRBV3-1/TRBV3-2|TRBJ1-1
CASSQRDYEAFF